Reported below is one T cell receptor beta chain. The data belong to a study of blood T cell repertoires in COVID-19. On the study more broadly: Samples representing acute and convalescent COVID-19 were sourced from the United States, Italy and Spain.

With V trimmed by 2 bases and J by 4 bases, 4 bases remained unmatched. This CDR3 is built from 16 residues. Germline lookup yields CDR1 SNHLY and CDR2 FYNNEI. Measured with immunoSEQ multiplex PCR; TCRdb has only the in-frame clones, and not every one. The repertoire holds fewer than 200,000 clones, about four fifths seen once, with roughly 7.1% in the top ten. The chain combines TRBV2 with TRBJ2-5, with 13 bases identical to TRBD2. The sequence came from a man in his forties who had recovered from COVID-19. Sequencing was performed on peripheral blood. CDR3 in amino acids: CASSEFGTSGTETQYF. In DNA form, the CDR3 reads TGTGCCAGCAGTGAATTCGGGACTAGCGGGACAGAGACCCAGTACTTC. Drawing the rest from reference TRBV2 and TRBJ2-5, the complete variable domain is EPEVTQTPSHQVTQMGQEVILRCVPISNHLYFYWYRQILGQKVEFLVSFYNNEISEKSEIFDDQFSVERPDGSNFTLKIRSTKLEDSAMYFCASSEFGTSGTETQYFGPGTRLLVL.